Given below is one TCR beta chain in context. Its cognate antigen is unknown. Per the germline V gene, CDR1 is SNHLY and CDR2 is FYNNEI. This CDR3 has 15 amino acids. V was trimmed by 1 base and J by 2 bases, leaving 12 bases between them. PCR amplification relied on 60 Vbeta primers (plus 13 Jbeta primers). Assay: immunoSEQ multiplex PCR; the TCRdb copy retains only in-frame clones and omits some. The table shows around 99,000 clones, with around 73% occurring only once. The sample is drawn from a study of cytomegalovirus exposure and HLA in healthy donors. Notes on the study in general: About 87% or about 30% of the time was how often most TCR beta V segments were productive, according to an earlier analysis. An analysis that was carried out later associated 17,000 or so TCR beta sequences with HLA alleles at 0.05 false discovery rate.

All the people who gave samples were healthy bone marrow donors. The TCR was taken from a man aged 40-55 years in good health and CMV-seronegative. Material: PBMCs. This chain joins TRBV2 and TRBJ2-7; unclear D gene. The CDR3 coding sequence is TGTGCCAGCAGTGAAGAGTCGGGTGCCACCTACGAGCAGTACTTC. This gives the protein CASSEESGATYEQYF.